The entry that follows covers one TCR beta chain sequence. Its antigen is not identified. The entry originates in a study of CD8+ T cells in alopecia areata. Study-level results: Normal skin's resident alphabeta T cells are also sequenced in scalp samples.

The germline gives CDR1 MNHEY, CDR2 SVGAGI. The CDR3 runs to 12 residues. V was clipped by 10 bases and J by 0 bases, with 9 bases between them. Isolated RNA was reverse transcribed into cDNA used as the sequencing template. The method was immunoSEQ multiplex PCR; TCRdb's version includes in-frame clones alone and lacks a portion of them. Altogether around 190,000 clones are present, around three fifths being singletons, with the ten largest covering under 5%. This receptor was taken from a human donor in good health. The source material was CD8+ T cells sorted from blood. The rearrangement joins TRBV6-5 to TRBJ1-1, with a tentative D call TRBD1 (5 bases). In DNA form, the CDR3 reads TGTGCCACAAAGGGGATGAACACTGAAGCTTTCTTT. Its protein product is CATKGMNTEAFF.